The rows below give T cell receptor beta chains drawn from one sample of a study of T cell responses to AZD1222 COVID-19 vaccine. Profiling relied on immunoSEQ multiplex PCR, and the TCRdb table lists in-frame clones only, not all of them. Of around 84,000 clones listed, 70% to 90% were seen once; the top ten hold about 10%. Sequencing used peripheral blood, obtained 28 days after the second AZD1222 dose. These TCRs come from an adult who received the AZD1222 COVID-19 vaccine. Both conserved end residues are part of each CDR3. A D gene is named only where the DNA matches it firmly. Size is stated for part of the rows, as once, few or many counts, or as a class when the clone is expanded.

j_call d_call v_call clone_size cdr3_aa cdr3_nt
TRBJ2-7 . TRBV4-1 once CASSQAEGLLSYEQYF TGCGCCAGCAGCCAAGCTGAGGGACTTTTGTCCTACGAGCAGTACTTC
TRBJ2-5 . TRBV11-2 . CASSMGGTQYF TGTGCCAGCAGCATGGGGGGGACCCAGTACTTC
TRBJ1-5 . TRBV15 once CATQGYSNQPQHF TGTGCCACCCAGGGGTATAGCAATCAGCCCCAGCATTTT
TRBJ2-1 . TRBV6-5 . CASSYLRGGNYNEQFF TGTGCCAGCAGTTACTTAAGGGGGGGGAATTACAATGAGCAGTTCTTC
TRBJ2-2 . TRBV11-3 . CASSLGPGELFF TGTGCCAGCAGCTTAGGGCCCGGGGAGCTGTTTTTT
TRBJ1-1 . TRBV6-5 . CASGLAGRMNTEAFF TGTGCCAGCGGACTAGCCGGAAGGATGAACACTGAAGCTTTCTTT
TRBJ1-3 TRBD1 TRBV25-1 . CASREGQGAGNTIYF TGTGCCAGCAGGGAAGGACAGGGGGCAGGAAACACCATATATTTT
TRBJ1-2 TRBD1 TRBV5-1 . CASSLALGQGINGYTF TGCGCCAGCAGCTTGGCCTTGGGACAGGGGATAAATGGCTACACCTTC
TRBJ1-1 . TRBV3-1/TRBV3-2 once CASSQQGWNTEAFF TGTGCCAGCAGCCAGCAGGGGTGGAACACTGAAGCTTTCTTT
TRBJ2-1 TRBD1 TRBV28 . CASSFQGQGASYNEQFF TGTGCCAGCAGTTTTCAGGGACAGGGTGCATCCTACAATGAGCAGTTCTTC
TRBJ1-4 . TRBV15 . CATSTRTGGEKLFF TGTGCCACCAGCACACGAACGGGGGGTGAAAAACTGTTTTTT
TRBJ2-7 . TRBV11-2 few CASTQKPGGGHREQYF TGTGCCAGCACCCAAAAGCCCGGCGGGGGACACAGGGAGCAGTACTTC
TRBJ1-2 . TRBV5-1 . CASSLSAGPPDYGYTF TGCGCCAGCAGCTTGTCTGCAGGACCTCCCGACTATGGCTACACCTTC
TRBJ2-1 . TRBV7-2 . CASTLGSSYNEQFF TGTGCCAGCACCTTGGGGAGCTCCTACAATGAGCAGTTCTTC
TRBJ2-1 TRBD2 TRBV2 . CASSTSGGAYNEQFF TGTGCCAGCAGTACTAGCGGGGGGGCTTACAATGAGCAGTTCTTC
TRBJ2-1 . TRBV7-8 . CASSFGRGSSYNEQFF TGTGCCAGCAGCTTTGGCCGGGGATCTTCCTACAATGAGCAGTTCTTC
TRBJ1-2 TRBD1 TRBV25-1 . CASSETGIRHNGYTF TGTGCCAGCAGTGAGACAGGGATTAGACACAATGGCTACACCTTC
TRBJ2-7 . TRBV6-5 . CASSYSLGGYEQYF TGTGCCAGCAGTTACTCTCTAGGGGGGTACGAGCAGTACTTC
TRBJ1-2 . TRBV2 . CASSEGPDSHVYGYTF TGTGCCAGCAGTGAAGGCCCGGACAGCCATGTCTATGGCTACACCTTC
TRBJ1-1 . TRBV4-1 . CASSPGLNTEAFF TGCGCCAGCAGCCCAGGGTTGAACACTGAAGCTTTCTTT